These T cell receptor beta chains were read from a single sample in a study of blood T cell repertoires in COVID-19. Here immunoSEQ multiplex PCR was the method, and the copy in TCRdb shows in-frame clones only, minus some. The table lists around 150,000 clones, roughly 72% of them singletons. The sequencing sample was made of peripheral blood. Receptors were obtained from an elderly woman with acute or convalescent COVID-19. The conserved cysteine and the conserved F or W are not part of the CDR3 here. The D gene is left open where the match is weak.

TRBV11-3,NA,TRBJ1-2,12,ASSLDQGGYGYT
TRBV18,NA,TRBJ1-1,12,ASSRTNTDTEAF
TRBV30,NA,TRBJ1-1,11,AWSRVSGRRAF
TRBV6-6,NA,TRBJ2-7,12,ASSPAVPPYEQY
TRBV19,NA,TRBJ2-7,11,ASTPSGSYEQY
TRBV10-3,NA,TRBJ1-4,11,AVCRATNEKLF
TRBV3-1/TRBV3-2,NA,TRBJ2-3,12,ASSQGQGPDTQY
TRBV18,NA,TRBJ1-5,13,ASSRSVEGNQPQH
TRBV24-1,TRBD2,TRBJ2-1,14,ATSEGTSGADNEQF
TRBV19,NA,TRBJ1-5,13,ASSIDRNSNQPQH
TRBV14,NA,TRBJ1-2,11,ASSQGSGYGYT
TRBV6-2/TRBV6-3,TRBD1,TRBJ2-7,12,ASSGGQGLYEQY
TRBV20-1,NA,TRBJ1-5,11,SASVQGSQPQH
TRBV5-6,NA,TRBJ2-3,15,ASSLGSWPFSTDTQY
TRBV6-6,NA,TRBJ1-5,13,ATFKGGYSNQPQH